The clone carrying this T cell receptor (beta chain) was seen repeatedly, ten times or more. This sample was taken from a study of T cells in Graves' hyperthyroidism and ophthalmopathy. The V and J ends lost 0 bases and 6 bases respectively, with 6 bases between them. Germline values: CDR1 SEHNR, CDR2 FQNEAQ (reference sequence). This CDR3 spans 12 amino acids. Amplified TCR beta CDR3 regions came from RNA transcripts. The HTBI primer set was used in a first-round RT-PCR of the TCR CDR3. TCRdb processed the multiplex PCR reads anew with MiXCR; each CDR3 protein has one entry. Among 500,000 to 650,000 distinct CDR3 sequences listed, roughly 15% were seen once.

The specimen was blood. V is TRBV7-9 and J is TRBJ2-7; D remains unclear. The sequence came from a woman aged 18-29 years with Graves' ophthalmopathy. Here the CDR3 DNA reads TGTGCCAGCAGCTTAGCCTCGGGCGAGCAGTACTTC. Its protein is CASSLASGEQYF. The variable domain in full, completed from reference TRBV7-9 and TRBJ2-7, reads DTGVSQNPRHKITKRGQNVTFRCDPISEHNRLYWYRQTLGQGPEFLTYFQNEAQLEKSRLLSDRFSAERPKGSFSTLEIQRTEQGDSAMYLCASSLASGEQYFGPGTRLTVT.